What follows are 20 T cell receptor beta chains derived from one specimen sequenced in a study of cytomegalovirus exposure and HLA in healthy donors. The study ran its PCR with 60 Vbeta and 13 Jbeta primers. Profiling relied on immunoSEQ multiplex PCR, and the TCRdb table lists in-frame clones only, not all of them. The data contain 90,000 to 150,000 clones, roughly 65% of them singletons. The sequencing input was PBMCs. These TCRs come from a man between 35 and 55 years old in good health and CMV-seropositive.

The chain is built from TRBV28 and TRBJ2-1, with 11 positions matching TRBD2. V shed 4 bases, J shed 0 bases, and the junction held 5 bases outside the gene matches. Germline CDR1 is MDHEN and CDR2 is SYDVKM. This CDR3 is built from 17 residues. The CDR3 DNA follows: TGTGCCAGCAGTTCCCCAACTAGCGGGAGCTCCTACAATGAGCAGTTCTTC. It encodes CASSSPTSGSSYNEQFF.

Concerning this clone itself: The germline gene is not matched at one end of the junction; a read error may be the cause. Additional DNA sequences in this sample encode the identical CDR3. The chain combines TRBV2 with TRBJ1-5, with D perhaps TRBD1 (6 bases). The CDR3 length is 15 residues. Germline CDR1 reads SNHLY; CDR2 reads FYNNEI. CDR3 bases: TGTGCCAGCAGTGGGACAGCTAATAGCAATCAGCCTCAGCATTTT. This gives the protein CASSGTANSNQPQHF.

This clone occurred a few times. The rearrangement links TRBV6-1 to TRBJ2-1, with 16 bases fitting TRBD2. Germline-derived CDR1 and CDR2 are MNHNS and SASEGT. V dropped 1 base and J dropped 10; count of bases not matched to a gene: 4. The CDR3 spans 16 residues. The CDR3 sequence is CASSEVGLAGGREQFF. CDR3 bases: TGTGCCAGCAGTGAAGTGGGACTAGCGGGGGGGCGGGAGCAGTTCTTC.

The chain carries TRBV19 and TRBJ1-5, with TRBD1 identical over 7 bases. The CDR3 covers 14 residues. V lost 7 bases and J lost 4; bases outside the gene matches: 7. Germline V gene data show CDR1 as LNHDA and CDR2 as SQIVND (reference sequence). This CDR3 is CASTLGTVNQPQHF. DNA of the CDR3: TGTGCCAGTACCCTCGGGACAGTTAATCAGCCCCAGCATTTT.

The chain joins TRBV7-2 to TRBJ1-6; 9 nucleotides align to TRBD1. V was pared by 5 bases and J by 5 bases, with 10 bases of the junction left unmatched. Germline CDR1 SGHTA, CDR2 FQGNSA. This CDR3 spans 17 amino acids. Here the CDR3 reads CASSTRDRVYDNSPLHF. In DNA, the CDR3 is TGTGCCAGCAGCACCCGGGACAGGGTATATGATAATTCACCCCTCCACTTT.

The V call is TRBV12-2, the J call TRBJ2-5; the table names TRBD1, a call not compared with the DNA. TRBV12-2 is given as a pseudogene. This CDR3 contains 13 residues. CDR3 sequence (DNA): TGTGCAAGTCGCTTAGGCAGACAAGAGACCCAGTACTTC. Translating gives CASRLGRQETQYF.

The J gene is TRBJ2-1, the V gene TRBV6-5, with D possibly matching TRBD2 (6 bases). V was shortened by 8 bases and J by 1 base, with 15 bases between the two germline ends. The CDR3 covers 15 residues. Germline CDR1 and CDR2: MNHEY and SVGAGI. CDR3: CASCLTGGSYNEQFF. CDR3 in DNA: TGTGCCAGCTGCCTTACCGGGGGATCCTACAATGAGCAGTTCTTC.

V is TRBV25-1 and J is TRBJ1-5, with 9 bases lining up with TRBD1. In germline, CDR1 is MGHDK, CDR2 SYGVNS. The trim removed 4 bases at V and 6 bases at J, leaving 10 bases unmatched. The length of the CDR3 is 16 residues. The CDR3 loop is CASSASTGGAIQPQHF. CDR3 sequence (DNA): TGTGCCAGCAGTGCTAGTACAGGGGGCGCGATTCAGCCCCAGCATTTT.

The V and J genes are TRBV6-4 and TRBJ2-2, with 7 bases fitting TRBD2. The CDR3 covers 14 residues. Germline V gene data show CDR1 as MRHNA and CDR2 as SNTAGT. The ends lost 0 bases at V and 7 bases at J; junction bases unmatched: 2. The CDR3 loop reads CASSDSIAGGELFF. In nucleotides, the CDR3 is TGTGCCAGCAGTGACTCTATAGCGGGCGGGGAGCTGTTTTTT.

The CDR3 DNA sequence: TGTGCCAGCAGCCAAGGTTGGGGGCCGCCCCCAATCGGGTTCTTC. It encodes CASSQGWGPPPIGFF. The chain links TRBV4-2 to TRBJ2-1; D possibly corresponds to TRBD1 (6 bases). Germline-derived CDR1 and CDR2 are LGHNA and YNFKEQ. The CDR3 extends over 15 amino acids. The ends were cut back, 1 base at V and 15 bases at J, with 22 bases in the middle.

This clone was picked up one time. The gene calls are TRBV10-3 and TRBJ2-7; D not certain. V lost 3 bases and J lost 4, with 4 bases in between. Germline V gives CDR1 ENHRY, CDR2 SYGVKD. This CDR3 comprises 11 residues. Here the CDR3 DNA reads TGTGCCATCAGTGACCAATACGAGCAGTACTTC. Its protein is CAISDQYEQYF.

This clone appeared once. The chain carries TRBV10-2 and TRBJ1-5, with 8 bases identical to TRBD1. V shed 2 bases, J shed 6 bases, and the junction held 9 bases outside the gene matches. CDR1 and CDR2 from the germline V gene are WSHSY and SAAADI. This CDR3 is 16 amino acids long. The CDR3 sequence: CASSENWQGARQPQHF. CDR3 sequence (DNA): TGCGCCAGCAGTGAGAATTGGCAGGGGGCTCGTCAGCCCCAGCATTTT.

This chain links TRBV5-8 with TRBJ1-5, with 7 bases matching TRBD1. Germline CDR1 reads SGHTS; CDR2 reads YDEGEE. The CDR3 loop spans 15 amino acids. V lost 2 bases to trimming and J lost 6 bases; unmatched junction nucleotides: 8. CDR3 in DNA: TGTGCCAGCAGCTTCGTTGACAGGGAAGCTCAGCCCCAGCATTTT. This codes for CASSFVDREAQPQHF.

The V gene is TRBV18, the J gene TRBJ2-7; D is unresolved. Germline loops: CDR1 KGHSH, CDR2 LQKENI. Trimming took off 2 bases at V and 3 bases at J, with 5 bases between the two ends. The CDR3 totals 12 residues. The CDR3 DNA follows: TGTGCCAGCTCACCAAGCATCTACGAGCAGTACTTC. Translation: CASSPSIYEQYF.

This clone was counted a few times. The chain joins TRBV5-1 to TRBJ2-3; 10 bases agree with TRBD2. This CDR3 has 14 amino acids. The junction had 7 bases not matched to a gene; V was cut back by 2 bases and J by 10 bases. Germline-derived CDR1 and CDR2 are SGHRS and YFSETQ. Here the CDR3 reads CASSFVTSGEAQYF. Here the CDR3 DNA reads TGCGCCAGCAGCTTCGTAACTAGCGGGGAAGCGCAGTATTTT.

The chain couples TRBV13 to TRBJ2-1, with TRBD2 as a possible D gene (5 bases). This CDR3 has 12 amino acids. Germline V gives CDR1 PRHDT, CDR2 FYEKMQ (reference sequence). V lost 5 bases and J lost 9, with 11 bases in between. The CDR3 reads CASSQLESEQFF. CDR3 nucleotides: TGTGCCAGCAGCCAACTAGAGAGTGAGCAGTTCTTC. The full variable domain, with the rest looked up from reference TRBV13 and TRBJ2-1, is AAGVIQSPRHLIKEKRETATLKCYPIPRHDTVYWYQQGPGQDPQFLISFYEKMQSDKGSIPDRFSAQQFSDYHSELNMSSLELGDSALYFCASSQLESEQFFGPGTRLTVL.

The chain has TRBV11-2 and TRBJ2-7; TRBD1 aligns across 7 bases. Germline V CDR1 and CDR2: SGHAT, FQNNGV. V trimming: 5 bases; J trimming: 4 bases; junction bases outside the gene matches: 2. The CDR3 length is 12 residues. The CDR3 spells CASSAQGYEQYF. CDR3 bases: TGTGCCAGCAGCGCACAGGGGTACGAGCAGTACTTC.

This chain links TRBV5-1 with TRBJ2-7, with 7 bases aligning to TRBD1. CDR1 SGHRS and CDR2 YFSETQ come from the germline V gene. V shed 4 bases and J 1 base; nucleotides not matched to a gene: 5. The CDR3 runs to 14 residues. CDR3 in amino acids: CASSRDRGSYEQYF. CDR3 nucleotides: TGCGCCAGCAGCCGGGACAGAGGATCCTACGAGCAGTACTTC. The whole variable domain, filled in from reference TRBV5-1 and TRBJ2-7, reads KAGVTQTPRYLIKTRGQQVTLSCSPISGHRSVSWYQQTPGQGLQFLFEYFSETQRNKGNFPGRFSGRQFSNSRSEMNVSTLELGDSALYLCASSRDRGSYEQYFGPGTRLTVT.

This clone was seen many times. V is TRBV19 and J is TRBJ1-5, with 9 positions matching TRBD1. With 9 bases clipped from V and 5 bases from J, the junction kept 5 bases outside the gene matches. CDR3 length: 13 amino acids. CDR1 is LNHDA, CDR2 SQIVND, per germline (reference sequence). In nucleotides, the CDR3 is TGTGCCAGCGCACAGGGGGCAGATCAGCCCCAGCATTTT. Translation gives CASAQGADQPQHF. Combining the CDR3 with reference TRBV19 and TRBJ1-5 gives the whole variable domain DGGITQSPKYLFRKEGQNVTLSCEQNLNHDAMYWYRQDPGQGLRLIYYSQIVNDFQKGDIAEGYSVSREKKESFPLTVTSAQKNPTAFYLCASAQGADQPQHFGDGTRLSIL.

The chain joins TRBV19 to TRBJ1-1; D is uncertain. From germline, CDR1 is LNHDA and CDR2 SQIVND (reference sequence). V was pared by 0 bases and J by 4 bases, with 12 bases between. The CDR3 is made up of 15 amino acids. The CDR3 bases are TGTGCCAGTAGTATAGAGACGGGGTTGGCCACTGAAGCTTTCTTT. Translating it yields CASSIETGLATEAFF.